The 18 T cell receptor beta chains given below trace back to one sample, sequenced in a study of identical twins. TCRdb processed the 5' RACE reads anew with MiXCR; each CDR3 protein has one entry. The sample holds about 530,000 distinct CDR3 sequences; around 22% are singletons and the top ten take 0.48%. The same specimen was also included in a second study, on yellow fever vaccine responses in identical twins.

Sequencing was performed on CD4+ T cells sorted from blood. Receptor source: a woman aged 18-29 years in good health.

This clonotype was picked up many times. This chain links TRBV25-1 with TRBJ2-1; possibly TRBD2 for D (5 bases). This CDR3 has 14 residues. The V end lost 4 bases, the J end lost 8 bases, and 15 bases lay between the germline ends. The germline V gene has CDR1 MGHDK and CDR2 SYGVNS. The DNA of the CDR3 is TGTGCCAGCAGTGCAAGCAGGACTTCCGATGAGCAGTTCTTC. As protein: CASSASRTSDEQFF.

V and J are TRBV20-1 and TRBJ2-2; D uncertain. V was trimmed by 1 base and J by 1 base, leaving 7 bases between them. CDR3 length equals 14 residues. From germline, CDR1 is DFQATT and CDR2 SNEGSKA (reference sequence). Here the CDR3 reads CSARGPVNTGELFF. The CDR3 DNA sequence: TGCAGTGCTAGAGGACCCGTGAACACCGGGGAGCTGTTTTTT.

This chain connects TRBV10-3 to TRBJ1-2; TRBD1 might be the D (5 bases). Germline V gene data show CDR1 as ENHRY and CDR2 as SYGVKD. Deletions cut 4 bases from V and 6 bases from J, with 15 bases between. The CDR3 runs 14 residues. The CDR3 sequence: CAISAFDSFDGYTF. Here the CDR3 DNA reads TGTGCCATCAGTGCATTCGACAGTTTTGATGGCTACACCTTC.

The chain combines TRBV20-1 with TRBJ2-1; 10 positions agree with TRBD2. The V gene end was trimmed by 1 base and the J gene end by 5 bases; junction bases not matched to a gene: 14. The CDR3 is 18 residues long. Germline V CDR1 and CDR2: DFQATT, SNEGSKA (reference sequence). For the CDR3, the DNA is TGCAGTGCTAGAGCTACTAGCGGGATCCCACCCGAACACAATGAGCAGTTCTTC. Translated: CSARATSGIPPEHNEQFF.

The rearrangement joins TRBV4-1 to TRBJ2-2; 11 bases line up with TRBD2. J lost 2 bases, V lost 0 bases, and 5 bases had no gene match. The CDR3 is 18 amino acids. Germline V gene sequence: CDR1 MGHRA, CDR2 YSYEKL. The CDR3 loop reads CASSQDPGLAVNTGELFF. The DNA for the CDR3 is TGCGCCAGCAGCCAAGATCCGGGACTAGCGGTTAACACCGGGGAGCTGTTTTTT.

A few counts support this clonotype. The genes are TRBV5-1 and TRBJ2-3; tentative D call: TRBD2 (7 bases). From germline, CDR1 is SGHRS and CDR2 YFSETQ. The CDR3 runs to 12 residues. V lost 6 bases to trimming and J lost 4 bases, with 9 bases between them. The CDR3 DNA sequence: TGCGCCAGCAACGGGGGGCCAGATACGCAGTATTTT. It is translated as CASNGGPDTQYF.

The gene calls are TRBV12-3 or TRBV12-4 and TRBJ2-3; 8 nucleotides agree with TRBD2. V gave up 6 bases and J gave up 8 bases; unmatched junction bases: 19. The CDR3 contains 17 residues. CDR3 nucleotide sequence: TGTGCCAGCAGCCCCTCCCATGCGGGTTCCCGGGGGGGTACGCAGTATTTT. This encodes CASSPSHAGSRGGTQYF.

This sequence joins TRBV5-1 and TRBJ1-6; tentative D call: TRBD1 (6 bases). Per the germline V gene, CDR1 is SGHRS and CDR2 is YFSETQ. The germline V and J ends were trimmed by 0 bases and 5 bases, with 9 bases remaining between them. This CDR3 region has 15 residues. The CDR3 DNA is TGCGCCAGCAGCTTGGAGGGGGAGGATAATTCACCCCTCCACTTT. It encodes CASSLEGEDNSPLHF.

As for this clonotype: Germline and junction disagree at one end, which may indicate a read error. The chain joins TRBV12-3 or TRBV12-4 to TRBJ2-5; D possibly corresponds to TRBD1 (6 bases). This CDR3 is built from 15 residues. The CDR3 region is CASSLGDNNQETQYF. The CDR3 DNA reads TGTGCCAGCAGTTTAGGGGACAACAACCAGGAGACCCAGTACTTC.

This clonotype was counted only a few times. The CDR3 loop reads CASSLATARGRAEAFF. CDR3 sequence (DNA): TGTGCCAGCAGCTTAGCGACAGCGAGGGGGAGGGCTGAAGCTTTCTTT. The V gene is TRBV7-2, the J gene TRBJ1-1; D is perhaps TRBD1 (6 bases). With 0 bases removed from V and 6 bases from J, the gap between germline ends came to 17 bases. This CDR3 has 16 amino acids. The germline V gene has CDR1 SGHTA and CDR2 FQGNSA.

The J gene is TRBJ2-3, the V gene TRBV11-2; 14 bases match TRBD2. Germline trimming cut 5 bases from V and 2 bases from J; bases unmatched to any gene: 9. The CDR3 is 18 amino acids. Germline loops: CDR1 SGHAT, CDR2 FQNNGV. In DNA, the CDR3 is TGTGCCAGCAGCCCAAGACTAGCGGGAGGGCCCTACACAGATACGCAGTATTTT. Translated: CASSPRLAGGPYTDTQYF.

This clonotype has only a few counts. In nucleotides, the CDR3 is TGTGCCAGCAGCCAAGTTGTCCTGGTAGCAGGGAAAGGAGTAAATCTGCAGTTCTTC. This codes for CASSQVVLVAGKGVNLQFF. The rearrangement uses TRBV4-2 and TRBJ2-1, with a possible D match to TRBD1 (5 bases). Trimming cost V 1 base and J 12 bases, with 31 bases left between them. The CDR3 is 19 amino acids. Germline V lookup: CDR1 LGHNA, CDR2 YNFKEQ.

This clonotype was seen more than once but under ten times. The rearrangement uses TRBV6-1 and TRBJ1-6; unclear D gene. This CDR3 spans 15 amino acids. From germline, CDR1 is MNHNS and CDR2 SASEGT. The V gene lost 7 bases and the J gene lost 4 bases, with 14 bases spanning the gap. The CDR3 DNA is TGTGCCAGCACTCGGGGTAATATTTATAATTCACCCCTCCACTTT. It codes for CASTRGNIYNSPLHF.

The chain employs TRBV5-1 and TRBJ2-1; D uncertain. V was trimmed by 6 bases and J by 0 bases, leaving 10 bases between them. From germline, CDR1 is SGHRS and CDR2 YFSETQ. This CDR3 spans 14 amino acids. The CDR3 protein is CASMPTLSYNEQFF. The CDR3 bases are TGCGCCAGCATGCCTACCCTCTCCTACAATGAGCAGTTCTTC. Using reference TRBV5-1 and TRBJ2-1 for the parts outside the CDR3, the full variable domain is KAGVTQTPRYLIKTRGQQVTLSCSPISGHRSVSWYQQTPGQGLQFLFEYFSETQRNKGNFPGRFSGRQFSNSRSEMNVSTLELGDSALYLCASMPTLSYNEQFFGPGTRLTVL.

The rearrangement links TRBV7-9 to TRBJ2-1; D gene unclear. Per the germline V gene, CDR1 is SEHNR and CDR2 is FQNEAQ (reference sequence). V shed 5 bases and J shed 4 bases, with 15 bases lying between them. The CDR3 loop spans 15 amino acids. CDR3 coding DNA: TGTGCCAGCAGCCCAACGACTGGCACTTACAATGAGCAGTTCTTC. Translating it yields CASSPTTGTYNEQFF.

This clonotype was seen only a few times. V gene TRBV2 combines with J gene TRBJ2-3; D is perhaps TRBD2 (5 bases). Germline values: CDR1 SNHLY, CDR2 FYNNEI. V dropped 5 bases and J dropped 1 base, with 16 bases sitting between them. The CDR3 has 16 residues. The CDR3 DNA reads as TGTGCCAGCAGTCCCAACGCGAGACTACGCACAGATACGCAGTATTTT. As protein: CASSPNARLRTDTQYF.

This chain joins TRBV18 and TRBJ2-3; D gene uncertain. Trimming shortened V by 10 bases and J by 0 bases, and 11 bases separated the two germline ends. CDR1 KGHSH and CDR2 LQKENI come from the germline V gene. The length of the CDR3 is 13 residues. The CDR3 protein is CATRAGSTDTQYF. CDR3 bases: TGTGCCACCCGGGCTGGGAGCACAGATACGCAGTATTTT.

The V gene is TRBV12-3 or TRBV12-4, the J gene TRBJ1-2; TRBD1 agrees at 8 bases. The CDR3 sequence is 13 residues long. With V trimmed by 5 bases and J by 4 bases, 3 bases remained unmatched. The CDR3 bases are TGTGCCAGCAGTATGGACAGGGTCTATGGCTACACCTTC. This gives the protein CASSMDRVYGYTF.